These T cell receptor beta chains were read from a single sample in a study of T cell changes during pregnancy in multiple sclerosis. Produced via immunoSEQ multiplex PCR; TCRdb's table is partial and in-frame only. The sample shows about 64,000 clones, 90% of them seen only once. The sample consisted of peripheral blood, taken in the third trimester of pregnancy. These receptors originate from a female donor in good health, enrolled as a control in a pregnancy study. CDR3s include the opening cysteine and the closing phenylalanine or tryptophan. The order of the fields is V gene, J gene, D gene, clone size, CDR3 DNA, CDR3 protein. D genes are given only for firm matches. Clone size is shown for a subset of rows, as once, few, many or a class of expanded clone.

>TRBV2|TRBJ2-3|NA|NA
TGTGCCAGCAGTGAATATCGGGATACGCAGTATTTT
CASSEYRDTQYF
>TRBV30|TRBJ1-2|NA|few
TGTGCCTGGAGCGCGGGGGGCGGAGGCTACACCTTC
CAWSAGGGGYTF
>TRBV7-9|TRBJ1-3|TRBD1|NA
TGTGCCAGCAGCTGGAGAGGGTGGGGACAGGGGGCCGGTGGAAACACCATATATTTT
CASSWRGWGQGAGGNTIYF
>TRBV30|TRBJ1-4|NA|NA
TGTGCCTGGAGTCTCGACAGAACTAATGAAAAACTGTTTTTT
CAWSLDRTNEKLFF
>TRBV7-9|TRBJ2-7|NA|NA
TGTGCCAGCAGCTCGGACTTTGTAGAGCAGTACTTC
CASSSDFVEQYF
>TRBV19|TRBJ2-3|NA|NA
TGTGCCACGAAGCGGGCCCAAGCCGATACGCAGTATTTT
CATKRAQADTQYF
>TRBV6-5|TRBJ1-1|NA|NA
TGTGCCAGCAGAGAGGCAGGGATAAACACTGAAGCTTTCTTT
CASREAGINTEAFF
>TRBV6-1|TRBJ1-2|NA|NA
TGTGCCAGCAGTCCAAAAACAGGGTATGGCTACACCTTC
CASSPKTGYGYTF
>TRBV10-2|TRBJ1-6|NA|NA
TGCGCCAGTTTAGGTGGTGTGGAGCGGATAAACTCCTATAATTCACCCCTCCACTTT
CASLGGVERINSYNSPLHF
>TRBV6-5|TRBJ1-2|TRBD1|NA
TGTGCCAGCAGGAGGGGACAGAACTATGGCTACACCTTC
CASRRGQNYGYTF
>TRBV27|TRBJ2-2|TRBD1|NA
TGTGCCAGCAGTTTAGAAGGGACAGGGAACACCGGGGAGCTGTTTTTT
CASSLEGTGNTGELFF
>TRBV2|TRBJ2-1|NA|once
TGTGCCAGCAGGCCCTGGGGGGAGGCCAACAATGAGCAGTTCTTC
CASRPWGEANNEQFF
>TRBV13|TRBJ2-3|TRBD1|NA
TGTGCCAGCAGCTTAATGGGACAGGGCACAGATACGCAGTATTTT
CASSLMGQGTDTQYF
>TRBV27|TRBJ1-6|TRBD1|few
TGTGCCAGCACCAGAGGGACAGGGGGTTCACCCCTCCACTTT
CASTRGTGGSPLHF
>TRBV20-1|TRBJ2-3|NA|NA
TGCAGTGCTCTACTCACAGATACGCAGTATTTT
CSALLTDTQYF
>TRBV7-2|TRBJ2-7|NA|NA
TGTGCCAGCAGCTTGTCAAGGGGGGGAACCTACGAGCAGTACTTC
CASSLSRGGTYEQYF
>TRBV5-1|TRBJ2-7|TRBD1|NA
TGCGCCAGCAGCTTTGGGACAGCCTCCTACGAGCAGTACTTC
CASSFGTASYEQYF
>TRBV9|TRBJ2-7|TRBD1|once
TGTGCCAGCAGCGTAACAGGGGAGACCTACGAGCAGTACTTC
CASSVTGETYEQYF
>TRBV6-1|TRBJ1-2|NA|few
TGTGCCAGCAGTGTTGACCCCAGGGGTGGCTACACCTTC
CASSVDPRGGYTF
>TRBV10-2|TRBJ1-1|NA|NA
TGCGCCAGCAGTGATCGGGGGAGTCGCACTGAAGCTTTCTTT
CASSDRGSRTEAFF
>TRBV2|TRBJ1-5|NA|NA
TGTGCCACAGGGGCCGGTCAGCCCCAGCATTTT
CATGAGQPQHF
>TRBV9|TRBJ2-1|NA|NA
TGTGCCAGCAGCGCCCGTGTAGGAGGGGGGGTCTACAATGAGCAGTTCTTC
CASSARVGGGVYNEQFF
>TRBV5-1|TRBJ2-1|TRBD2|NA
TGCGCCAGCAGCTCCCAGACTAGCGGATTAACCTACAATGAGCAGTTCTTC
CASSSQTSGLTYNEQFF
>TRBV13|TRBJ2-3|TRBD2|NA
TGTGCCAGCAGCCTCGCTGGGGGGGACGACCTCGAAAGCACAGATACGCAGTATTTT
CASSLAGGDDLESTDTQYF
>TRBV28|TRBJ2-7|TRBD1|NA
TGTGCCAGCAGTCCGACAGGGGCGAACTACGAGCAGTACTTC
CASSPTGANYEQYF
>TRBV4-3|TRBJ2-5|TRBD2|NA
TGCGCCAGCAGCCAAGAGTGGCGGGGGGATGAAGAGACCCAGTACTTC
CASSQEWRGDEETQYF
>TRBV28|TRBJ2-1|NA|few
TGTGCCAGCAGTTTCCCGGCAGGAGGCCAATACAATGAGCAGTTCTTC
CASSFPAGGQYNEQFF